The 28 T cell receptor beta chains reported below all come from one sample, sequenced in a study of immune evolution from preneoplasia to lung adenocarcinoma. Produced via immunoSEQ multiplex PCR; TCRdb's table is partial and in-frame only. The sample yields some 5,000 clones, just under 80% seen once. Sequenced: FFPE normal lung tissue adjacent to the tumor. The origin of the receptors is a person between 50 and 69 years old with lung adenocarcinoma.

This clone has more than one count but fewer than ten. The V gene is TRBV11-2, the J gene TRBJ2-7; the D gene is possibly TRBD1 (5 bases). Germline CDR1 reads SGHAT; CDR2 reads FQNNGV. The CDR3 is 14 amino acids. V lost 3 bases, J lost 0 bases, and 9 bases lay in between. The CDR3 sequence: CASSFFTGSYEQYF. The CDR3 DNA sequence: TGTGCCAGCAGCTTCTTCACAGGCTCCTACGAGCAGTACTTC.

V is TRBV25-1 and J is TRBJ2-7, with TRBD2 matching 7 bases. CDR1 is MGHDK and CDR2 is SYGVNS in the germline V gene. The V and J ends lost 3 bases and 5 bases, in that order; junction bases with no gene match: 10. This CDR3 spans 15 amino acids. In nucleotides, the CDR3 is TGTGCCAGCAGTGAGCTCGGGGGAGGGCCCAACGAGCAGTACTTC. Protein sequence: CASSELGGGPNEQYF.

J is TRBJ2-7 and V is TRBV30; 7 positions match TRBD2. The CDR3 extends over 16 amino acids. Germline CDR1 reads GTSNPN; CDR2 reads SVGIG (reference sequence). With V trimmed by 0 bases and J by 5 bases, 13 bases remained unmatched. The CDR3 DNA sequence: TGTGCCTGGAGTGTACGGGTTGGCGGGAGAATCAACGAGCAGTACTTC. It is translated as CAWSVRVGGRINEQYF.

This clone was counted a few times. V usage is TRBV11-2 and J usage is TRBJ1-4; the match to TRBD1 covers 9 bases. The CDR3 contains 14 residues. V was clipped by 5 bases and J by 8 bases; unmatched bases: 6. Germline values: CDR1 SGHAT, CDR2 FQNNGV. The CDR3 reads CASSTIGQGEKLFF. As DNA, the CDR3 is TGTGCCAGCAGCACCATAGGACAGGGGGAAAAACTGTTTTTT.

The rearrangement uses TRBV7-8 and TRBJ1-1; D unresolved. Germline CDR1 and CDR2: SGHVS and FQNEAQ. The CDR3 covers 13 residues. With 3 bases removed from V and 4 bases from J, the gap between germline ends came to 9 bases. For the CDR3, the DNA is TGTGCCAGCAGCTTTGCCGGCCCCACTGAAGCTTTCTTT. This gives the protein CASSFAGPTEAFF.

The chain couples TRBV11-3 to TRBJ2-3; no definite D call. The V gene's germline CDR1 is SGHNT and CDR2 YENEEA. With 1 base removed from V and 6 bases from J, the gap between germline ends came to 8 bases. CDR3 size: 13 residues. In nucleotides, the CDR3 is TGTGCCAGCAGCTTAGGGCTTGTGGATACGCAGTATTTT. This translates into CASSLGLVDTQYF.

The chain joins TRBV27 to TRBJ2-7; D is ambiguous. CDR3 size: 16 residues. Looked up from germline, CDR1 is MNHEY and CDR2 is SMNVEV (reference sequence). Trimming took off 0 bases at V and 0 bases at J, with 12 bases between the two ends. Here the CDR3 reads CASSLSARRHSYEQYF. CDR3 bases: TGTGCCAGCAGTTTATCGGCGCGGAGACACTCCTACGAGCAGTACTTC.

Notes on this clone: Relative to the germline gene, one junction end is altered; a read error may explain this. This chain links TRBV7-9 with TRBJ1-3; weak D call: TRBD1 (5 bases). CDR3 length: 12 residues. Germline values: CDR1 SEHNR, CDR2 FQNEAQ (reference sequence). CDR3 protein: CASSLAAGVRAF. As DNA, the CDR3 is TGTGCCAGCAGCTTAGCAGCTGGGGTCAGGGCTTTT.

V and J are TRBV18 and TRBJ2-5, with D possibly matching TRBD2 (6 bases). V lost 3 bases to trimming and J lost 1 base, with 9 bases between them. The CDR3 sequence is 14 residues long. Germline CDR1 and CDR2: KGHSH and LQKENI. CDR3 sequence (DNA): TGTGCCAGCTCACCTCAGGGACTCCAAGAGACCCAGTACTTC. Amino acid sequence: CASSPQGLQETQYF.

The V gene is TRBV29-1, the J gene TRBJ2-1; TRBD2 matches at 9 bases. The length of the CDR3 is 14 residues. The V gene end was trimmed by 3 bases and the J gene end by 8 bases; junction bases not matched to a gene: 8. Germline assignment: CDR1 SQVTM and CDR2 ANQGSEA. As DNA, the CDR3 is TGCAGCGTTGATGCAGCGGGAGGCCTTTATGAGCAGTTCTTC. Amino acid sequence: CSVDAAGGLYEQFF.

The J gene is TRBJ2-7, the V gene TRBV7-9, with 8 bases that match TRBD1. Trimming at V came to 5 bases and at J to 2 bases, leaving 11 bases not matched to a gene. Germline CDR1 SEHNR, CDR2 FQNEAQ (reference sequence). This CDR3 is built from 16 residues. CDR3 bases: TGTGCCAGCAGCCCCGGCTGGACAGGGACACCCTACGAGCAGTACTTC. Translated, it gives CASSPGWTGTPYEQYF.

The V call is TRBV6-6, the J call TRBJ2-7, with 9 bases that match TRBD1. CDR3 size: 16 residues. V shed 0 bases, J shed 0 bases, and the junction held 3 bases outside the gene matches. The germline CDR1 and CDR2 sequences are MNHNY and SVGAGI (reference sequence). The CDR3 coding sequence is TGTGCCAGCAGTTACTCCGGGACAGGGAGCTCCTACGAGCAGTACTTC. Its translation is CASSYSGTGSSYEQYF.

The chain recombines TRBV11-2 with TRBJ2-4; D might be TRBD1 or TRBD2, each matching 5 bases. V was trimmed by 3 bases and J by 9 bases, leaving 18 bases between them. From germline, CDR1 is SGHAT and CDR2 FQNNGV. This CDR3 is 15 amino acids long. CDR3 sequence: CASSLATGPGGIQYF. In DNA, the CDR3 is TGTGCCAGCAGCTTGGCGACGGGGCCAGGTGGCATTCAGTACTTC.

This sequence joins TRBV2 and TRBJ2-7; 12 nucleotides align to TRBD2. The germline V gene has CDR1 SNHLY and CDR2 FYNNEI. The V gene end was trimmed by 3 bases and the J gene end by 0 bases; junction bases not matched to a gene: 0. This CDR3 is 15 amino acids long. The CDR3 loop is CASSETSGSSYEQYF. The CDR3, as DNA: TGTGCCAGCAGTGAGACTAGCGGGAGCTCCTACGAGCAGTACTTC.

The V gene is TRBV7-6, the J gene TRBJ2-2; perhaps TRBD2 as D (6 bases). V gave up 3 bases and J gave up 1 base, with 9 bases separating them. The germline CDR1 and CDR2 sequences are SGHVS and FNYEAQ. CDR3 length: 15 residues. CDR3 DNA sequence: TGTGCCAGCAGCTTTAGCGGAAAGAACACCGGGGAGCTGTTTTTT. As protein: CASSFSGKNTGELFF.

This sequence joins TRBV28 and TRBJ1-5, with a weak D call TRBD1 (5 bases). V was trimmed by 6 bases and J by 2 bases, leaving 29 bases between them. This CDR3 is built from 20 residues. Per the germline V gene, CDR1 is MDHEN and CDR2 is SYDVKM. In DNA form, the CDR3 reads TGTGCCAGCAGCTTACGGAGAGGCAGGGTTTCTGTTAGGGGCAATCAGCCCCAGCATTTT. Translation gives CASSLRRGRVSVRGNQPQHF.

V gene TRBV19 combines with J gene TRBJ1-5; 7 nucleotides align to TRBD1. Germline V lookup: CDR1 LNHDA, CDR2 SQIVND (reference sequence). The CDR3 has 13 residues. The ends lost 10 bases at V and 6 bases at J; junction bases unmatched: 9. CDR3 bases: TGTGCCACCGCGACAGGGCTAGGTCAGCCCCAGCATTTT. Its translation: CATATGLGQPQHF.

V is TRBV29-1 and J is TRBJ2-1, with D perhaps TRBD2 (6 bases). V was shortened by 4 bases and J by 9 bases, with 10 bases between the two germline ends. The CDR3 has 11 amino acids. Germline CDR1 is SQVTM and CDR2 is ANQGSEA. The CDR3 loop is CSVATGVEQFF. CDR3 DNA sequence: TGCAGCGTTGCCACGGGAGTTGAGCAGTTCTTC.

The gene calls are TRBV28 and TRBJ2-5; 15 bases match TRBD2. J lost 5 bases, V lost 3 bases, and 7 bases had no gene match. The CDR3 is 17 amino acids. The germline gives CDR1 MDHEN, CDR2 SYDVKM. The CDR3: CASSFRTSGRAGETQYF. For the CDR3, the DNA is TGTGCCAGCAGTTTTAGGACTAGCGGGAGGGCTGGGGAGACCCAGTACTTC.

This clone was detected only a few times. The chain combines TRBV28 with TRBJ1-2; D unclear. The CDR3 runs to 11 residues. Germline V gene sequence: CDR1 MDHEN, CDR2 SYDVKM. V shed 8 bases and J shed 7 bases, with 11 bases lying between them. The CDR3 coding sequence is TGTGCCAGCGGAAGGGAGGGTGGCTACACCTTC. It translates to CASGREGGYTF.

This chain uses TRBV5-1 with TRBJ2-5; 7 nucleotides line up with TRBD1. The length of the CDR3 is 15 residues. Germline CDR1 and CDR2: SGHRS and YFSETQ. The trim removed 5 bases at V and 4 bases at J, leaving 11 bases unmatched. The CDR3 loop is CASSGRTGAVETQYF. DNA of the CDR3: TGCGCCAGCAGTGGCAGGACAGGTGCGGTAGAGACCCAGTACTTC.

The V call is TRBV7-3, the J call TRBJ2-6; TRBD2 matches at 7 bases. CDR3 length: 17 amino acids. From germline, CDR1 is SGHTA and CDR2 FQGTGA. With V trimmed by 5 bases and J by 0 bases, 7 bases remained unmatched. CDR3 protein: CASSPSGGGSGANVLTF. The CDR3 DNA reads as TGTGCCAGCAGCCCCTCGGGCGGGGGCTCTGGGGCCAACGTCCTGACTTTC.

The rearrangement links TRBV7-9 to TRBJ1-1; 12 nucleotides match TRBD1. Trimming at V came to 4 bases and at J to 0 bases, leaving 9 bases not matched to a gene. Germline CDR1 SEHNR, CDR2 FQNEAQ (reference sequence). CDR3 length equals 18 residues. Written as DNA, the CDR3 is TGTGCCAGCAGCTCACCCCGGGACAGGGGGCTCATGAACACTGAAGCTTTCTTT. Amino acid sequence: CASSSPRDRGLMNTEAFF.

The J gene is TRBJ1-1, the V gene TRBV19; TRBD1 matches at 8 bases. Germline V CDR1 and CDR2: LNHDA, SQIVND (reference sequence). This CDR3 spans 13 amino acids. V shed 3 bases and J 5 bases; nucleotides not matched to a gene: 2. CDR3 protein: CASSMTGVTEAFF. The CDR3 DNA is TGTGCCAGTAGTATGACAGGGGTGACTGAAGCTTTCTTT.

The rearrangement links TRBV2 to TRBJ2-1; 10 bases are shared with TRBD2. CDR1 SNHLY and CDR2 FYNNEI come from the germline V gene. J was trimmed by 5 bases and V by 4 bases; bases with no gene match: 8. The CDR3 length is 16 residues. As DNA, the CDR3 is TGTGCCAGCAGTGGGGAGCGGGAGGGAAAAAACAATGAGCAGTTCTTC. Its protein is CASSGEREGKNNEQFF. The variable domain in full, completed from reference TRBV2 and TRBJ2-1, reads EPEVTQTPSHQVTQMGQEVILRCVPISNHLYFYWYRQILGQKVEFLVSFYNNEISEKSEIFDDQFSVERPDGSNFTLKIRSTKLEDSAMYFCASSGEREGKNNEQFFGPGTRLTVL.

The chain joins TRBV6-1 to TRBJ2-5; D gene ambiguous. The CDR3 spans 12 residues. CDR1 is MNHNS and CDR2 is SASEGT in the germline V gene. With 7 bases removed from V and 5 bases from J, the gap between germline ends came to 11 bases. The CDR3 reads CASNLLGETQYF. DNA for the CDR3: TGTGCCAGCAACCTCCTGGGGGAGACCCAGTACTTC.

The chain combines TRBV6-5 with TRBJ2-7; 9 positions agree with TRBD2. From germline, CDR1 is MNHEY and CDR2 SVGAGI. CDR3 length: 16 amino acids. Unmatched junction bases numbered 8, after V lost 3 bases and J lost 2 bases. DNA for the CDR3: TGTGCCAGCAGTTATTTTAGCGGGAGCCCCCCCTACGAGCAGTACTTC. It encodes CASSYFSGSPPYEQYF.

The CDR3: CASSSGGGANQPQHF. The CDR3 nucleotides are TGTGCCAGCAGTTCCGGCGGGGGGGCTAATCAGCCCCAGCATTTT. The chain carries TRBV28 and TRBJ1-5; a weak D match, TRBD1 (6 bases). With 4 bases removed from V and 4 bases from J, the gap between germline ends came to 14 bases. The CDR3 totals 15 residues. CDR1 and CDR2 from the germline V gene are MDHEN and SYDVKM.